The TCR beta chain described here comes from a study of blood T cell repertoires in COVID-19 (dated by TCRdb to the early 2020s). Looking at the study overall: Collaborator samples came from the United States, Italy and Spain and covered acute and convalescent phases of COVID-19. Deeply sampled blood TCRbeta repertoires from subjects exposed to, actively infected with, or recovered from COVID-19 were included in the dataset. The samples were drawn from two sources: the first 160 participants of the ongoing ImmuneRACE study, and some 1,300 subjects contributed by 6 global collaborators. Sample metadata almost always included a de-identified subject ID, COVID-19 status, age in years and sex. The repertoires were released in a freely available public database meant as a resource for research on the immune response to SARS-CoV-2. The material from the prospective study consisted of cDNA or gDNA derived from T cells, B-cell-depleted T cells, or PBMCs. Where HLA class I and class II types were available, the types were taken from metadata supplied by the sample provider, not from assay-based typing. The full study reports these points: Clinical and demographic metadata were provided uncurated, with the amount varying by source and participant.

Whole blood was collected in K2EDTA tubes by collaborating institutions according to the institutions' own protocols. For TCRbeta analysis, collaborators shipped samples as frozen whole blood, isolated PBMCs, or DNA extracted from either of those sample types. From the cysteine up to the phenylalanine, the CDR3 has a length of 14 residues. Only the CDR3 DNA is retained, 42 bases long and in frame from the first base. V and J lose 3 bases and 1 base, and a span of 9 bases separates them. CDR1 and CDR2 (LGHDT, YNNKEL) derive from the germline V gene (reference sequence). Concerning this clone: Its antigen is not yet known. Per-base qualities were not stored, and no clone one base away is much larger.

TCRbeta CDR3 regions were amplified from genomic DNA by means of the immunoSEQ Assay, a bias-controlled multiplex PCR. The authors' analysis ran thus. Within the assay, amplification of reference gene primers was used to estimate how many nucleated cells each sample contained. To quantify the absolute abundance of each unique TCRbeta CDR3 rearrangement, sequence reads were collapsed and filtered. For each sample, productive Simpson clonality was calculated as the square root of Simpson's diversity index over productive rearrangements. TCRdb took over this immuneACCESS table, retaining in-frame rearrangements with V and J assigned. Such tables are incomplete; in checked studies, under half of the missing clones stem from an unresolved V gene, and the remainder is unexplained. V and J calls plus clone size are reproduced from that table; the DNA served to infer D and trimming. The sample contains 220,000 or so clones, about 80% of them found a single time. Clones ranked in the top ten supply 2% to 2.5% of the sample.

Specimen: peripheral blood. The V gene is TRBV3-1 (or the pseudogene TRBV3-2) and the J gene is TRBJ1-1, with TRBD1 as a weak D call on 5 bases. The TCR comes from a woman in her sixties with acute or convalescent COVID-19. The DNA sequence reads TGTGCCAGCAGCCACGGGGGAAGGAACACTGAAGCTTTCTTT. This gives the protein CASSHGGRNTEAFF.